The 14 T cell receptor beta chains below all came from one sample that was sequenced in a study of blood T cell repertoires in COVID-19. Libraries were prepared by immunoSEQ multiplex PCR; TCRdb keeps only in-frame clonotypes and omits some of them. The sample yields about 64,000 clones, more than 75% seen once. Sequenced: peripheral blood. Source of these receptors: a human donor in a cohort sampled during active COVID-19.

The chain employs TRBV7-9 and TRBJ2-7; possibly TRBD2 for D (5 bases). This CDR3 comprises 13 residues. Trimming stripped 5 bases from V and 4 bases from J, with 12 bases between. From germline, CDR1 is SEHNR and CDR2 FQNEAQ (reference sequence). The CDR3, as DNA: TGTGCCAGCAGCCATCTGGGCGGGTACGAGCAGTACTTC. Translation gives CASSHLGGYEQYF.

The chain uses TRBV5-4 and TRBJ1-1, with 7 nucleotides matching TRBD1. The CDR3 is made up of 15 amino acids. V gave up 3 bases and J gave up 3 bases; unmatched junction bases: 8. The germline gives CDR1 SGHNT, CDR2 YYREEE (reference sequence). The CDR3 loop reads CASSSPGTAYTEAFF. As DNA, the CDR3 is TGTGCCAGCAGCTCGCCCGGGACAGCTTACACTGAAGCTTTCTTT.

The CDR3 DNA reads as TGTGCCAGCAGCCAAGAAGGTTGGGGGCATGAGCAGTTCTTC. Translation: CASSQEGWGHEQFF. J is TRBJ2-1 and V is TRBV3-1 (or the pseudogene TRBV3-2), with D tentatively TRBD1 (6 bases). This CDR3 has 14 residues. V lost 0 bases and J 8 bases, leaving 11 bases between the germline ends. CDR1 and CDR2 from the germline V gene are LGHDT and YNNKEL (reference sequence).

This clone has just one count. In nucleotides, the CDR3 is TGCGCCAGCAGTCACCAGGGGTTTCGTGGCTACACCTTC. Translation gives CASSHQGFRGYTF. The chain combines TRBV23-1 with TRBJ1-2, with D perhaps matching TRBD1 (6 bases). TRBV23-1 is treated as an ORF (open reading frame) with a function not yet certain. This CDR3 contains 13 residues. V shed 3 bases and J shed 7 bases, with 12 bases lying between them.

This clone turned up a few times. The CDR3 coding sequence is TGTGCCAGCTCCCGGGACAGGGACACCGGGGAGCTGTTTTTT. Translation: CASSRDRDTGELFF. The rearrangement links TRBV6-5 to TRBJ2-2, with TRBD1 matching 9 bases. Germline CDR1 is MNHEY and CDR2 is SVGAGI. The CDR3 totals 14 residues. Losses at the gene ends were 8 bases for V and 3 bases for J; bases not matched to a gene: 4.

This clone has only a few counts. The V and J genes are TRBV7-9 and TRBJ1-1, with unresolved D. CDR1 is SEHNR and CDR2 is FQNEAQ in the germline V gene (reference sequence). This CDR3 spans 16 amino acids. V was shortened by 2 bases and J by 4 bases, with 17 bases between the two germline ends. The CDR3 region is CASSLSANTFFTEAFF. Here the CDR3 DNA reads TGTGCCAGCAGCTTAAGCGCTAACACTTTTTTCACTGAAGCTTTCTTT.

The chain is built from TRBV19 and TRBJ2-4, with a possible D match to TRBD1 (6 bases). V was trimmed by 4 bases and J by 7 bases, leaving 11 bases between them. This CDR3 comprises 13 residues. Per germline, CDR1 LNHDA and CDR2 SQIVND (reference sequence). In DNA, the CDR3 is TGTGCCAGTAGTAGATACACAGGGAACATTCAGTACTTC. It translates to CASSRYTGNIQYF.

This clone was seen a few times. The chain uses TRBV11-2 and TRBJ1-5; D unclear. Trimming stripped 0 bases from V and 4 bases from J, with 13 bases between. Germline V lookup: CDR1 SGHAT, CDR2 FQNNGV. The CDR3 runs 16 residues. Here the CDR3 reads CASSLEGSNPNQPQHF. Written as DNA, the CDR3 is TGTGCCAGCAGCTTAGAGGGCAGTAACCCAAATCAGCCCCAGCATTTT.

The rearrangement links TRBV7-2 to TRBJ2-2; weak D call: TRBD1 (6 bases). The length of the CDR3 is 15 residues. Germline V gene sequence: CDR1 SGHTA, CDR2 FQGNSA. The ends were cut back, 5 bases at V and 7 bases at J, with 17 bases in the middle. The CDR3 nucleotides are TGTGCCAGCAGCGCTCAAAGTCAGGGGTACGGGGAGCTGTTTTTT. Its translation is CASSAQSQGYGELFF.

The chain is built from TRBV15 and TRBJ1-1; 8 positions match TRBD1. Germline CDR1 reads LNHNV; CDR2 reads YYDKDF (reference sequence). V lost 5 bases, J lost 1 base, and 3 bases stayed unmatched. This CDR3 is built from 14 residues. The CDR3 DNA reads TGTGCCACCAGCTCAACAGGGGGGAACACTGAAGCTTTCTTT. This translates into CATSSTGGNTEAFF.

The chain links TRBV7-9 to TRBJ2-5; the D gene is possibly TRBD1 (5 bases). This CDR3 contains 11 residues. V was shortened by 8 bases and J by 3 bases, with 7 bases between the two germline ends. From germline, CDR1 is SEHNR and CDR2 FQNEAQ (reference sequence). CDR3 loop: CASDSKETQYF. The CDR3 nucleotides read TGTGCCAGCGACAGCAAAGAGACCCAGTACTTC.

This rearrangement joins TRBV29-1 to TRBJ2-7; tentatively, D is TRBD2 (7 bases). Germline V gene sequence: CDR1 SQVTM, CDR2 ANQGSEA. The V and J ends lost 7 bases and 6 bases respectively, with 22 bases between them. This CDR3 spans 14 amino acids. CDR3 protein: CSAGGGGTPGEQYF. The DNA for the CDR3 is TGCAGCGCCGGAGGGGGGGGGACCCCTGGCGAGCAGTACTTC.

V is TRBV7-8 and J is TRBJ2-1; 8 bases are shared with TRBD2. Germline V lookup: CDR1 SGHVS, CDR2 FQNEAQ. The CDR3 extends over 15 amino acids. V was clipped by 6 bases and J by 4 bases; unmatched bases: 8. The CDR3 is CASRPNGGGYNEQFF. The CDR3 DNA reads TGTGCCAGCAGACCGAACGGGGGGGGTTACAATGAGCAGTTCTTC.

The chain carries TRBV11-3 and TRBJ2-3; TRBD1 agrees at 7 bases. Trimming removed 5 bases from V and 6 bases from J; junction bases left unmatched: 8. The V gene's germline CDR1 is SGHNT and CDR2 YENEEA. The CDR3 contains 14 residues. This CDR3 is CASSPRQGMDTQYF. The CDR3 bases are TGTGCCAGCAGCCCGCGACAGGGAATGGATACGCAGTATTTT. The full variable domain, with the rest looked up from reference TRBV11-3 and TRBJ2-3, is EAGVVQSPRYKIIEKKQPVAFWCNPISGHNTLYWYLQNLGQGPELLIRYENEEAVDDSQLPKDRFSAERLKGVDSTLKIQPAELGDSAVYLCASSPRQGMDTQYFGPGTRLTVL.